This T cell receptor (beta chain) was observed in a study of response to subunit inactivated influenza vaccine. The study's findings and limits: A suggestion made by the authors is that each seasonal influenza vaccination recruits few new T cells.

In TCRdb, the RT-PCR reads were re-called with MiXCR into one record per CDR3 protein. This sample has around 200,000 distinct CDR3 sequences, with around 8.8% found just once. There are a few counts of this clonotype. Its antigen is not identified. V shed 5 bases and J shed 6 bases, with 14 bases lying between them. The CDR3 is made up of 13 amino acids. The germline CDR1 and CDR2 sequences are SGHDN and FVKESK. V is TRBV14 and J is TRBJ2-7; D ambiguous. Sequenced material: non-naive T cells sorted from PBMCs, taken on the day of vaccination. The sequence was obtained from a man between 50 and 59 years old who received an inactivated influenza vaccine. DNA for the CDR3: TGTGCCAGCAGCGCCCGGACCTCCGCCGAGCAGTACTTC. This translates into CASSARTSAEQYF.